Here is one T cell receptor (beta chain) with its context. This sample was included in a study of radiotherapy plus CTLA-4 blockade in lung cancer. Across the study: An objective response was seen in around 17% of patients, and disease control in about 31%.

This CDR3 spans 14 amino acids. Germline V gives CDR1 SGHAT, CDR2 FQNNGV. Trimming shortened V by 4 bases and J by 4 bases, and 13 bases separated the two germline ends. The repertoire was sequenced with immunoSEQ multiplex PCR; TCRdb's copy has only in-frame clones and lacks some. The table records some 80,000 clones, around 79% of them present only once. The receptor comes from a human donor with non-small cell lung cancer whose response to radiotherapy plus ipilimumab could not be evaluated. Some clones in this sample may be carry-over from other donors' samples. This specimen was peripheral blood, taken from a patient treated with radiotherapy plus ipilimumab. V is TRBV11-2 and J is TRBJ1-2; D gene uncertain. Written as DNA, the CDR3 is TGTGCCAGCAGCTCCCCAGGAAGCTCCTATGGCTACACCTTC. Translation: CASSSPGSSYGYTF.